This record looks at one T cell receptor (beta chain) sequence and its context. This entry is derived from a study of blood T cell repertoires in COVID-19. The wider study: T cells, B-cell-depleted T cells, or PBMCs provided the cDNA or gDNA that served as material.

As processed by the authors: Nucleated cell counts were estimated from reference gene primer amplification. Sequencing used immunoSEQ multiplex PCR; TCRdb keeps in-frame clones, though not all of them. For V, J and clone size, that table is used; D and trimming come from the DNA. The sample has about 370,000 clones, 70% to 90% seen once. Germline lookup yields CDR1 SGHVS and CDR2 FQNEAQ. This CDR3 spans 15 amino acids. The ends lost 5 bases at V and 2 bases at J; junction bases unmatched: 4. Followed over time, Seattle patients had been enrolled while infection was active. Sequencing used peripheral blood. The receptor comes from a woman aged 25 to 39 with COVID-19, enrolled during active disease. The chain carries TRBV7-8 and TRBJ2-2; 8 bases match TRBD2. CDR3 nucleotides: TGTGCCAGCAGCCCAAGCGGGAGAAACACCGGGGAGCTGTTTTTT. The encoded protein is CASSPSGRNTGELFF. The variable domain in full, completed from reference TRBV7-8 and TRBJ2-2, reads GAGVSQSPRYKVAKRGQDVALRCDPISGHVSLFWYQQALGQGPEFLTYFQNEAQLDKSGLPSDRFFAERPEGSVSTLKIQRTQQEDSAVYLCASSPSGRNTGELFFGEGSRLTVL.